The rows below give T cell receptor beta chains drawn from one sample of a study of cytomegalovirus exposure and HLA in healthy donors. Method: immunoSEQ multiplex PCR; TCRdb's copy keeps in-frame clones and lacks some. The data show 190,000 or so clones, roughly 78% seen once. Sequenced: PBMCs. These receptors all stem from a girl aged 10-17 years in good health and CMV-seropositive. The CDR3 runs from the conserved cysteine through the conserved F or W. The order of the fields is V gene, J gene, CDR3 length, D gene, clone size, CDR3 protein, CDR3 DNA. D genes are given only for firm matches. Rows may omit the clone size; those that give it use once, few, many or a size class.

V: TRBV19; J: TRBJ2-1; length: 17; D: -; size: -; CDR3: CASSSPPGTNKADEQFF; DNA: TGTGCCAGTAGTTCTCCACCCGGGACAAATAAAGCCGATGAGCAGTTCTTC
V: TRBV7-2; J: TRBJ2-5; length: 15; D: TRBD1; size: -; CDR3: CASSTGDRDVETQYF; DNA: TGTGCCAGCAGCACAGGGGACAGGGACGTCGAGACCCAGTACTTC
V: TRBV5-1; J: TRBJ2-5; length: 11; D: -; size: -; CDR3: CASSYKETQYF; DNA: TGCGCCAGCAGCTACAAAGAGACCCAGTACTTC
V: TRBV7-9; J: TRBJ1-2; length: 13; D: -; size: -; CDR3: CASSLSANYGYTF; DNA: TGTGCCAGCAGCTTAAGCGCTAACTATGGCTACACCTTC
V: TRBV18; J: TRBJ2-4; length: 17; D: TRBD1; size: -; CDR3: CASSPTLGGTGKNIQYF; DNA: TGTGCCAGCTCACCCACCTTAGGGGGGACAGGCAAAAACATTCAGTACTTC
V: TRBV2; J: TRBJ1-6; length: 14; D: -; size: medium-sized; CDR3: CASSTRGSNSPLHF; DNA: TGTGCCAGCAGTACCAGGGGAAGTAATTCACCCCTCCACTTT
V: TRBV19; J: TRBJ2-7; length: 14; D: -; size: once; CDR3: CASSPPTGIYEQYF; DNA: TGTGCCAGTAGCCCACCAACAGGGATCTACGAGCAGTACTTC
V: TRBV2; J: TRBJ1-6; length: 16; D: TRBD1; size: -; CDR3: CASSEGWDSRNSPLHF; DNA: TGTGCCAGCAGTGAAGGTTGGGACAGTAGAAATTCACCCCTCCACTTT
V: TRBV9; J: TRBJ2-1; length: 13; D: TRBD2; size: few; CDR3: CASSDTSGAKQFF; DNA: TGTGCCAGCAGCGATACTAGCGGTGCCAAACAGTTCTTC
V: TRBV19; J: TRBJ1-5; length: 14; D: -; size: -; CDR3: CASSTHGGNQPQHF; DNA: TGTGCCAGTAGTACCCACGGGGGCAATCAGCCCCAGCATTTT
V: TRBV27; J: TRBJ2-7; length: 13; D: TRBD1; size: -; CDR3: CASSFTRGHEQYF; DNA: TGTGCCAGCAGTTTCACCAGGGGGCACGAGCAGTACTTC
V: TRBV10-2; J: TRBJ1-2; length: 15; D: -; size: -; CDR3: CASSERRVYNYGYTF; DNA: TGCGCCAGCAGTGAGCGCAGGGTCTATAACTATGGCTACACCTTC
V: TRBV12-2; J: TRBJ2-4; length: 17; D: -; size: once; CDR3: CASRFVTRPLAKNIQYF; DNA: TGTGCAAGTCGCTTCGTCACACGTCCCCTAGCCAAAAACATTCAGTACTTC
V: TRBV27; J: TRBJ1-2; length: 14; D: -; size: -; CDR3: CASSVRQENYGYTF; DNA: TGTGCCAGCAGCGTTCGACAGGAAAACTATGGCTACACCTTC
V: TRBV11-2; J: TRBJ2-7; length: 15; D: TRBD1; size: -; CDR3: CASSLFGTDRGEQYF; DNA: TGTGCCAGCAGCTTATTCGGAACGGACAGGGGTGAGCAGTACTTC
V: TRBV19; J: TRBJ2-3; length: 15; D: TRBD1; size: -; CDR3: CASIPDRGGRGTQYF; DNA: TGTGCCAGTATCCCGGACAGGGGCGGCCGGGGTACGCAGTATTTT
V: TRBV7-2; J: TRBJ2-2; length: 16; D: -; size: few; CDR3: CASSLARVVDTGELFF; DNA: TGTGCCAGCAGCTTAGCCAGGGTCGTTGACACCGGGGAGCTGTTTTTT
V: TRBV29-1; J: TRBJ2-3; length: 11; D: -; size: few; CDR3: CSVEERGTQYF; DNA: TGCAGCGTTGAAGAAAGGGGGACGCAGTATTTT
V: TRBV7-9; J: TRBJ2-7; length: 14; D: -; size: -; CDR3: CASSLALGGDEQYF; DNA: TGTGCCAGCAGCTTAGCGTTAGGGGGGGACGAGCAGTACTTC
V: TRBV19; J: TRBJ2-3; length: 14; D: TRBD1; size: few; CDR3: CASTMTGGLNLQYF; DNA: TGTGCCAGTACTATGACAGGGGGCCTCAACTTGCAGTATTTT
V: TRBV11-3; J: TRBJ2-5; length: 13; D: -; size: -; CDR3: CASSSPREETQYF; DNA: TGTGCCAGCAGCTCCCCCCGAGAAGAGACCCAGTACTTC
V: TRBV15; J: TRBJ2-3; length: 16; D: TRBD2; size: few; CDR3: CATSREGYGGDDTQYF; DNA: TGTGCCACCAGCAGAGAAGGTTACGGGGGGGATGATACGCAGTATTTT
V: TRBV20-1; J: TRBJ2-7; length: 10; D: TRBD2; size: -; CDR3: CSRRGAEQYF; DNA: TGCAGTCGGCGGGGGGCCGAGCAGTACTTC
V: TRBV10-3; J: TRBJ2-7; length: 15; D: TRBD2; size: -; CDR3: CAISVGLAVVYEQYF; DNA: TGTGCCATCAGTGTAGGACTAGCAGTCGTCTACGAGCAGTACTTC
V: TRBV19; J: TRBJ1-2; length: 15; D: TRBD1; size: -; CDR3: CASSGGQGNPYGYTF; DNA: TGTGCCAGTAGTGGGGGACAGGGGAACCCCTATGGCTACACCTTC